A single T cell receptor (beta chain) is shown here with its context. Its antigen is undetermined. Repertoires were generated with immunoSEQ multiplex PCR, while TCRdb's copy carries only in-frame clones and drops some. The repertoire includes 2.3 million or so clones, approximately 93% of them detected once, and 0.39% sits in the top ten. The data are from a study of shared clonotypes between healthy human individuals. Study-wide findings and caveats: It was expected that sequencing depth would affect clonotype sharing among donors. The four-donor shared clonotypes exceeded non-shared clonotypes in generation probability, with non-shared ones scoring lower.

Germline V gene data show CDR1 as MDHEN and CDR2 as SYDVKM. This CDR3 comprises 15 residues. After removal of 3 bases from V and 10 bases from J, the junction contained 13 bases not matched to a gene. This TCR was sampled from a young man in good health. Some clones in this sample may be carry-over from other donors' samples. Sequenced material: naive CD4+ T cells from PBMCs. Subset reported: CD45RA+ positively selected. The chain couples TRBV28 to TRBJ2-3, with TRBD2 matching 7 bases. This chain's CDR3 is CASSLGGAGLLSQYF. DNA for the CDR3: TGTGCCAGCAGTTTGGGGGGAGCGGGACTCCTCTCGCAGTATTTT.